Below, one T cell receptor beta chain is given with its context. Its antigen is currently unknown. This entry is derived from a study of a mutant IDH1 vaccine in newly diagnosed glioma. Across the whole study: Patients were started on vaccination 4-6 weeks after radiotherapy alone, or with temozolomide cycles. Week 35 brought visit V12, which was followed by visit V13 at week 47.

Repertoires were generated with immunoSEQ multiplex PCR, while TCRdb's copy carries only in-frame clones and drops some. The sample lists 30,000 to 40,000 clones, around 84% seen once, with roughly 6.6% in the top ten. V was shortened by 2 bases and J by 0 bases, with 11 bases between the two germline ends. This CDR3 region has 16 residues. The germline V gene encodes CDR1 ENHRY and CDR2 SYGVKD. As for time point: week 35, safety follow-up. One vaccine dose held 300 ug of mutant IDH1 20-mer peptide and came with topical imiquimod. This chain connects TRBV10-3 to TRBJ2-4; D uncertain. The material sequenced was PBMCs, taken from a glioma patient whose treatment included an IDH1 peptide vaccine. The TCR comes from a woman aged 18-35 years with glioma. CDR3 region: CAISEGTLVAKNIQYF. As DNA, the CDR3 is TGTGCCATCAGTGAGGGCACCCTAGTAGCCAAAAACATTCAGTACTTC.